These T cell receptor beta chains were read from a single sample in a study of CD8 T cells in Susac syndrome. TCRdb processed the immunoSEQ multiplex PCR reads anew with MiXCR; each CDR3 protein has one entry. The sample shows a few hundred thousand distinct CDR3 sequences, around 89% of them seen only once. The specimen was CD8+ T cells from PBMCs. Every receptor here comes from a human donor with multiple sclerosis. Each CDR3 is given with its conserved first and last residue. D genes are given only for firm matches. Rows give clone size only sometimes, using once, few, many, or a class for an expanded clone.

J gene | V gene | D gene | clone size | CDR3 protein | CDR3 DNA
TRBJ2-1 | TRBV3-1 | TRBD1 | NA | CASSQATGDGYNEQFF | TGTGCCAGCAGCCAGGCGACAGGGGACGGCTACAATGAGCAGTTCTTC
TRBJ1-3 | TRBV29-1 | NA | NA | CSVDSSGNTIYF | TGCAGCGTCGACAGCTCTGGAAACACCATATATTTT
TRBJ2-3 | TRBV20-1 | NA | few | CSARDGSYYTDTQYF | TGCAGTGCTAGAGATGGTTCATATTACACAGATACGCAGTATTTT
TRBJ2-7 | TRBV27 | NA | NA | CASSFIGFGSPGEQYF | TGTGCCAGCAGTTTCATAGGGTTTGGTTCCCCGGGGGAGCAGTACTTC
TRBJ2-2 | TRBV12-3/TRBV12-4 | NA | NA | CASSGLSGELFF | TGTGCCAGCAGCGGCCTGAGCGGGGAGCTGTTTTTT
TRBJ1-2 | TRBV20-1 | TRBD1 | NA | CSARDPDRAVQTSGYTF | TGCAGTGCTAGAGACCCCGACAGGGCAGTTCAGACGAGTGGCTACACCTTC
TRBJ2-1 | TRBV27 | NA | NA | CASSLSIRLYNEQFF | TGTGCCAGCAGTTTATCGATCCGACTTTACAATGAGCAGTTCTTC
TRBJ2-5 | TRBV7-9 | TRBD1 | NA | CASETDGTVETQYF | TGTGCCAGCGAAACGGACGGGACAGTGGAAACCCAGTACTTC
TRBJ1-1 | TRBV2 | NA | NA | CASRFMNTEAFF | TGTGCCAGCAGGTTTATGAACACTGAAGCTTTCTTT
TRBJ2-3 | TRBV28 | NA | NA | CASSGSSNTDTQYF | TGTGCCAGTTCAGGGTCCTCGAACACAGATACGCAGTATTTT
TRBJ2-2 | TRBV30 | NA | NA | CARQDGTANTGELFF | TGTGCCCGCCAGGACGGGACGGCGAACACCGGGGAGCTGTTTTTT
TRBJ2-1 | TRBV2 | TRBD2 | NA | CASSGAGLDIEQFF | TGTGCCAGCAGTGGAGCGGGACTAGACATAGAGCAGTTCTTC
TRBJ2-5 | TRBV5-4 | NA | once | CASSWYQETQYF | TGTGCCAGCAGCTGGTACCAAGAGACCCAGTACTTC
TRBJ2-7 | TRBV27 | NA | NA | CASSSNREQYF | TGTGCCAGCAGTTCCAATCGAGAGCAGTACTTC
TRBJ2-1 | TRBV2 | NA | NA | CASTADTTHNEQFF | TGTGCCAGTACCGCGGATACGACCCACAATGAGCAGTTCTTC
TRBJ2-2 | TRBV14 | NA | few | CASSQVLANTGELFF | TGTGCCAGCAGCCAAGTACTCGCGAACACCGGGGAGCTGTTTTTT
TRBJ2-5 | TRBV13 | NA | once | CASSLRGTQYF | TGTGCCAGCAGCTTAAGGGGCACCCAGTACTTC
TRBJ1-3 | TRBV29-1 | TRBD1 | NA | CSVETGASSGNTIYF | TGCAGCGTTGAGACAGGGGCCAGCTCTGGAAACACCATATATTTT
TRBJ2-2 | TRBV12-3/TRBV12-4 | NA | once | CASSWGSPNTGELFF | TGTGCCAGCAGTTGGGGCAGTCCGAACACCGGGGAGCTGTTTTTT
TRBJ1-2 | TRBV12-3/TRBV12-4 | NA | NA | CASSQGPVYTF | TGTGCCAGCAGCCAGGGCCCAGTCTACACCTTC
TRBJ2-1 | TRBV19 | TRBD2 | NA | CASSILAENNEQFF | TGTGCCAGTAGTATTCTAGCGGAGAACAATGAGCAGTTCTTC
TRBJ2-7 | TRBV20-1 | TRBD2 | NA | CSARILLAGDSYEQYF | TGCAGTGCCCGCATCCTGCTAGCGGGGGACTCCTACGAGCAGTACTTC
TRBJ1-4 | TRBV11-2 | TRBD1 | NA | CASSLNMPRGQNEKLFF | TGTGCCAGCAGCTTAAACATGCCCAGGGGGCAAAATGAAAAACTGTTTTTT
TRBJ2-7 | TRBV4-3 | TRBD1 | NA | CASSPTGTGTFQQYF | TGCGCCAGCAGCCCCACCGGGACAGGGACCTTCCAGCAGTACTTC
TRBJ1-5 | TRBV18 | TRBD1 | NA | CASSPYRGPNQPQHF | TGTGCCAGCTCACCATACAGGGGGCCTAATCAGCCCCAGCATTTT
TRBJ2-2 | TRBV7-9 | NA | NA | CASSLQLPEGELFF | TGTGCCAGCAGCTTGCAGCTGCCCGAGGGGGAGCTGTTTTTT
TRBJ1-2 | TRBV7-9 | TRBD1 | once | CASTGTGDLYGYTF | TGTGCCAGCACCGGGACAGGGGATCTTTATGGCTACACCTTC
TRBJ1-1 | TRBV4-2 | NA | NA | CASSQGRRTDEAFF | TGTGCCAGCAGCCAAGGGAGAAGGACGGATGAAGCTTTCTTT
TRBJ2-7 | TRBV13 | NA | NA | CASALGGRSYEQYF | TGTGCCAGCGCCCTCGGGGGGCGGTCCTACGAGCAGTACTTC
TRBJ2-4 | TRBV4-3 | NA | once | CASSQDPYSLAKNIQYF | TGCGCCAGCAGCCAAGATCCCTATTCTCTAGCCAAAAACATTCAGTACTTC
TRBJ2-1 | TRBV5-1 | TRBD1 | once | CASSGQGIGSYNEQFF | TGCGCCAGCAGCGGACAGGGGATAGGCTCCTACAATGAGCAGTTCTTC
TRBJ2-1 | TRBV29-1 | TRBD1 | NA | CSVVGGRNEQFF | TGCAGCGTTGTAGGGGGCAGAAATGAGCAGTTCTTC
TRBJ1-6 | TRBV7-8 | TRBD1 | NA | CASSLDPGQGASSYNSPLHF | TGTGCCAGCAGCTTAGACCCGGGACAGGGGGCGAGCTCCTATAATTCACCCCTCCACTTT
TRBJ2-5 | TRBV29-1 | NA | NA | CSVPQGIQETQYF | TGCAGCGTCCCGCAGGGGATCCAAGAGACCCAGTACTTC
TRBJ2-7 | TRBV4-1 | TRBD1 | once | CASSQVKGGGEQYF | TGCGCCAGCAGCCAAGTGAAAGGGGGCGGCGAGCAGTACTTC
TRBJ2-2 | TRBV30 | NA | NA | CAWRGLDRVGGGELFF | TGTGCCTGGAGGGGACTAGACAGGGTTGGAGGCGGGGAGCTGTTTTTT
TRBJ1-5 | TRBV4-3 | NA | NA | CASSQGRAGNQPQHF | TGCGCCAGCAGCCAAGGGAGGGCGGGCAATCAGCCCCAGCATTTT
TRBJ2-5 | TRBV4-2 | TRBD1 | once | CASSHRAGTGRETQYF | TGTGCCAGCAGCCACCGGGCCGGGACAGGGAGGGAGACCCAGTACTTC
TRBJ2-7 | TRBV2 | TRBD2 | few | CASRTHLGTSPLEQYF | TGTGCCAGCAGAACTCACCTGGGGACTAGCCCCCTCGAGCAGTACTTC
TRBJ2-7 | TRBV9 | NA | NA | CASSPEGSGQTNEQYF | TGTGCCAGCAGCCCTGAGGGATCGGGACAAACTAACGAGCAGTACTTC
TRBJ2-3 | TRBV4-3 | TRBD2 | NA | CASSQGALAGSTDTQYF | TGCGCCAGCAGCCAAGGAGCACTAGCGGGGAGCACAGATACGCAGTATTTT
TRBJ2-1 | TRBV20-1 | TRBD2 | few | CSARGTSGYNEQFF | TGCAGTGCTAGGGGGACTAGCGGGTACAATGAGCAGTTCTTC
TRBJ2-3 | TRBV6-4 | NA | NA | CASSVAPGSTDTQYF | TGTGCCAGCAGTGTCGCCCCCGGGAGCACAGATACGCAGTATTTT
TRBJ2-2 | TRBV11-2 | NA | NA | CASSLELGVSGELFF | TGTGCCAGCAGCTTAGAATTGGGGGTATCCGGGGAGCTGTTTTTT
TRBJ2-7 | TRBV5-1 | TRBD1 | NA | CASSYGTGVAYEQYF | TGCGCCAGCAGCTACGGGACAGGGGTAGCCTACGAGCAGTACTTC
TRBJ2-1 | TRBV15 | NA | NA | CATSRVSASYNEQFF | TGTGCCACCAGCAGAGTTAGCGCCTCCTACAATGAGCAGTTCTTC
TRBJ2-2 | TRBV25-1 | NA | NA | CASALMNTGELFF | TGTGCCAGCGCCCTGATGAACACCGGGGAGCTGTTTTTT